This is a list of T cell receptor beta chains from one sample in a study of blood T cell repertoires in COVID-19. Data came from immunoSEQ multiplex PCR; TCRdb stores just in-frame clones and leaves some out. Here the sample spans approximately 140,000 clones, 84% being singletons. The sample comprised peripheral blood. The receptor set was obtained from an elderly woman with acute or convalescent COVID-19. Both conserved end residues are part of each CDR3. The order of the fields is J gene, clone size, V gene, D gene, CDR3 protein, CDR3 DNA. The D gene is left open where the match is weak. Expanded clones are given a class, and other clones once, few, many or no size at all.

>TRBJ1-6|.|TRBV18|TRBD1
CASSRQGAGSPLHF
TGTGCCAGCTCCCGACAGGGGGCGGGGTCACCCCTCCACTTT
>TRBJ2-3|.|TRBV19|TRBD2
CASSIVVLAGVTDTQYF
TGTGCCAGTAGTATCGTCGTGCTAGCGGGAGTGACAGATACGCAGTATTTT
>TRBJ2-1|few|TRBV7-2|TRBD2
CASSLTRGIYNEQFF
TGTGCCAGCAGCTTAACGCGGGGGATTTACAATGAGCAGTTCTTC
>TRBJ1-1|once|TRBV11-2|.
CASSRIYGGNTEAFF
TGTGCCAGCAGCCGGATTTATGGAGGGAACACTGAAGCTTTCTTT
>TRBJ1-2|few|TRBV6-5|.
CASRLQGFGYGYTF
TGTGCCAGCAGACTACAGGGCTTTGGCTATGGCTACACCTTC
>TRBJ1-2|.|TRBV5-4|TRBD1
CASSPGQGAPTNYGYTF
TGTGCCAGCAGCCCGGGACAGGGGGCCCCAACTAACTATGGCTACACCTTC
>TRBJ1-5|.|TRBV19|TRBD1
CASSIDRGGSQPQHF
TGTGCCAGTAGTATCGACAGGGGAGGCAGTCAGCCCCAGCATTTT
>TRBJ2-3|.|TRBV24-1|TRBD1
CATSPSIPSGGDLTLTDTQYF
TGTGCCACCAGTCCCTCCATCCCCTCAGGGGGCGACCTTACCCTTACAGATACGCAGTATTTT
>TRBJ2-7|.|TRBV5-1|TRBD2
CASSRTSGRDLTYEQYF
TGCGCCAGCAGCCGGACTAGCGGGAGGGACTTGACCTACGAGCAGTACTTC
>TRBJ1-5|.|TRBV30|TRBD1
CAWSAGQIIGPQHF
TGTGCCTGGAGTGCGGGACAGATAATCGGGCCCCAGCATTTT
>TRBJ2-2|.|TRBV5-4|TRBD2
CASSPGTRRELFF
TGTGCCAGCAGCCCAGGGACTAGAAGGGAGCTGTTTTTT
>TRBJ1-4|.|TRBV27|TRBD1
CASSLAQGGASQLFF
TGTGCCAGCAGTTTAGCCCAGGGGGGCGCGAGCCAACTGTTTTTT
>TRBJ2-2|.|TRBV7-9|.
CASSSSTGELFF
TGTGCCAGCTCTAGCAGCACCGGGGAGCTGTTTTTT
>TRBJ1-5|.|TRBV19|.
CASSYGQGFYSNQPQHF
TGTGCCAGTAGTTATGGGCAGGGGTTTTATAGCAATCAGCCCCAGCATTTT
>TRBJ1-6|.|TRBV6-2/TRBV6-3|TRBD1
CASSYGPRGNSPLHF
TGTGCCAGCAGTTACGGTCCCAGGGGGAATTCACCCCTCCACTTT
>TRBJ2-7|.|TRBV30|.
CAWSGSGEQYF
TGTGCCTGGAGTGGGTCGGGCGAGCAGTACTTC
>TRBJ1-2|once|TRBV5-1|TRBD1
CASRLQGGSVGYTF
TGCGCCAGCAGGCTACAGGGGGGCTCCGTTGGCTACACCTTC
>TRBJ1-1|.|TRBV6-2/TRBV6-3|.
CASSYNLAGWNTEAFF
TGTGCCAGCAGTTACAATCTGGCAGGGTGGAACACTGAAGCTTTCTTT
>TRBJ2-2|.|TRBV5-1|.
CASSLLPDTGELFF
TGCGCCAGCAGCTTGCTCCCCGACACCGGGGAGCTGTTTTTT
>TRBJ1-6|.|TRBV10-1|.
CASSDRNSPLHF
TGCGCCAGCAGTGACAGAAATTCACCCCTCCACTTT
>TRBJ2-7|.|TRBV5-1|TRBD2
CASSGGSGPGLSEQYF
TGCGCCAGCTCGGGGGGTTCAGGGCCCGGTTTAAGCGAGCAGTACTTC
>TRBJ1-1|few|TRBV6-5|.
CASKVTLNTEAFF
TGTGCCAGCAAGGTGACACTGAACACTGAAGCTTTCTTT
>TRBJ1-1|.|TRBV19|.
CASSIAVQDGGTEAFF
TGTGCCAGTAGTATAGCTGTCCAGGACGGAGGCACTGAAGCTTTCTTT
>TRBJ1-4|.|TRBV19|.
CASSIAVTTNEKLFF
TGTGCCAGTAGTATTGCGGTTACAACTAATGAAAAACTGTTTTTT
>TRBJ1-2|.|TRBV19|.
CASRLGGTQGNYGYTF
TGTGCCAGTAGATTGGGGGGGACCCAGGGAAACTATGGCTACACCTTC
>TRBJ2-5|many|TRBV3-1/TRBV3-2|.
CASSQGYTTQYF
TGTGCCAGCAGCCAAGGATACACGACCCAGTACTTC
>TRBJ1-1|.|TRBV6-2/TRBV6-3|TRBD1
CASSQYRGQGDTEAFF
TGTGCCAGCAGTCAGTACAGGGGACAGGGGGACACTGAAGCTTTCTTT
>TRBJ2-7|few|TRBV7-2|TRBD2
CASSYGLAGSYEQYF
TGTGCCAGCAGCTATGGGCTAGCGGGAAGCTACGAGCAGTACTTC
>TRBJ1-5|.|TRBV21-1|.
CASSKGGRPRGNQPQHF
TGTGCCAGCAGCAAAGGAGGTAGGCCCCGGGGCAATCAGCCCCAGCATTTT
>TRBJ1-2|.|TRBV7-9|.
CASSINRENGYTF
TGTGCCAGCAGCATAAACAGGGAAAATGGCTACACCTTC
>TRBJ2-5|.|TRBV20-1|.
CSATKQETQYF
TGCAGTGCTACCAAACAGGAGACCCAGTACTTC
>TRBJ2-2|.|TRBV30|TRBD1
CAWSVRYRGRVGELFF
TGTGCCTGGAGTGTACGGTACAGGGGGCGGGTCGGGGAGCTGTTTTTT
>TRBJ1-4|.|TRBV27|.
CASRRGLNEKLFF
TGTGCCAGCAGGCGGGGACTAAATGAAAAACTGTTTTTT
>TRBJ2-7|.|TRBV2|TRBD1
CASGRNRGEQYF
TGTGCCAGCGGGCGCAACAGGGGCGAGCAGTACTTC
>TRBJ1-1|.|TRBV5-6|.
CASSRTANTEAFF
TGTGCCAGCAGCCGTACAGCGAACACTGAAGCTTTCTTT
>TRBJ2-5|few|TRBV30|.
CAWSRGVGTQYF
TGTGCCTGGAGCAGGGGAGTTGGGACCCAGTACTTC
>TRBJ2-3|once|TRBV10-3|TRBD1
CAIRGDRGSDTQYF
TGTGCCATCAGAGGGGACAGGGGATCGGATACGCAGTATTTT
>TRBJ1-6|.|TRBV10-3|.
CAIRVEGVDNSPLHF
TGTGCCATCAGAGTCGAGGGGGTCGATAATTCACCCCTCCACTTT
>TRBJ2-1|.|TRBV5-4|TRBD1
CASSPALTGGYNEQFF
TGTGCCAGCAGCCCTGCTCTGACAGGGGGGTACAATGAGCAGTTCTTC
>TRBJ2-3|.|TRBV6-5|.
CASSYSIRDTQYF
TGTGCCAGCAGTTACTCGATTAGAGATACGCAGTATTTT
>TRBJ1-1|.|TRBV30|.
CAWRGGPTTAFF
TGTGCCTGGAGGGGGGGACCGACGACGGCTTTCTTT
>TRBJ2-3|.|TRBV9|TRBD2
CASSHRRLAGASLDTQYF
TGTGCCAGCAGCCATCGCCGACTAGCGGGGGCCTCCCTGGATACGCAGTATTTT
>TRBJ2-7|.|TRBV2|.
CASSAVYEQYF
TGTGCCAGCAGTGCTGTTTACGAGCAGTACTTC
>TRBJ2-5|.|TRBV6-5|.
CASSYRPRDRGETQYF
TGTGCCAGCAGTTACCGCCCCCGAGATAGGGGAGAGACCCAGTACTTC
>TRBJ1-2|.|TRBV5-1|.
CASSQSGQNYGYTF
TGCGCCAGCAGCCAGAGTGGACAGAACTATGGCTACACCTTC
>TRBJ1-1|.|TRBV13|.
CASSLRPGAEAFF
TGTGCCAGCAGCTTACGGCCAGGGGCTGAAGCTTTCTTT
>TRBJ1-4|few|TRBV7-9|.
CASSFDQGEKLFF
TGTGCCAGCAGCTTTGATCAGGGTGAAAAACTGTTTTTT
>TRBJ2-2|.|TRBV7-2|.
CASSLEGRVKTGELFF
TGTGCCAGCAGCTTAGAGGGCAGGGTTAAGACCGGGGAGCTGTTTTTT
>TRBJ1-1|once|TRBV29-1|TRBD1
CSARQGFTEAFF
TGCAGCGCAAGACAGGGATTCACTGAAGCTTTCTTT
>TRBJ1-1|.|TRBV12-3/TRBV12-4|.
CASATLGNTEAFF
TGTGCCAGCGCGACTCTCGGGAACACTGAAGCTTTCTTT
>TRBJ2-3|.|TRBV5-1|TRBD1
CASSQGQGAWDTQYF
TGCGCCAGCAGCCAGGGACAGGGGGCTTGGGATACGCAGTATTTT
>TRBJ2-7|.|TRBV20-1|.
CSASAKSTYEQYF
TGCAGTGCTAGTGCAAAGTCAACTTACGAGCAGTACTTC
>TRBJ2-5|once|TRBV4-3|TRBD2
CASSQGFPRGGIETQYF
TGCGCCAGCAGCCAGGGTTTCCCCCGGGGGGGGATAGAGACCCAGTACTTC